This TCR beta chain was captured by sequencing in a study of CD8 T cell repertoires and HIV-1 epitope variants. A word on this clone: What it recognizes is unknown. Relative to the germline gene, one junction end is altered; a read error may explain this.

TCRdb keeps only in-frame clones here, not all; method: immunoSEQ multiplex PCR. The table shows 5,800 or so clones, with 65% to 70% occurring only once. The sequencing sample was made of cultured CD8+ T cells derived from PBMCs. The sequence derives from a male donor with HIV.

The CDR3, as DNA: TGTGCCAGCACTTTACTAGCGGGGGGCCCTAATGAGCAGTTCTTC. Protein product: CASTLLAGGPNEQFF. The chain joins TRBV27 to TRBJ2-1, with 12 positions matching TRBD2. The length of the CDR3 is 15 residues. CDR1 and CDR2 (germline): MNHEY, SMNVEV (reference sequence).